These 7 T cell receptor beta chains were sequenced from one sample in a study of blood T cell repertoires in COVID-19. Profiled with immunoSEQ multiplex PCR; TCRdb holds only in-frame clones, not every one. The top ten hold 15% to 20% of the sample, which has about 69,000 clones, under 85% seen once. Sequences were obtained from peripheral blood. The receptors stem from a man aged 60-69 years with acute or convalescent COVID-19.

A few counts support this clone. The chain carries TRBV20-1 and TRBJ2-7; no reliable D call. Germline values: CDR1 DFQATT, CDR2 SNEGSKA (reference sequence). The V and J ends lost 3 bases and 3 bases respectively, with 6 bases between them. The CDR3 is 11 residues long. The CDR3 here is CSASSGYEQYF. DNA of the CDR3: TGCAGTGCTAGTTCGGGCTACGAGCAGTACTTC.

V and J are TRBV5-1 and TRBJ1-3, with D maybe TRBD1 (5 bases). The V end lost 0 bases, the J end lost 7 bases, and 14 bases lay between the germline ends. The V gene's germline CDR1 is SGHRS and CDR2 YFSETQ. The CDR3 runs to 15 residues. CDR3 in amino acids: CASSLVDSPANTIYF. The CDR3 DNA is TGCGCCAGCAGCTTGGTCGACAGCCCGGCGAACACCATATATTTT.

V and J are TRBV5-1 and TRBJ2-7; no definite D call. This CDR3 is built from 13 residues. V was cut by 4 bases and J by 0 bases, with 8 bases left in between. From germline, CDR1 is SGHRS and CDR2 YFSETQ. CDR3 in amino acids: CASSHDSSYEQYF. CDR3 DNA sequence: TGCGCCAGCAGCCATGATAGCTCCTACGAGCAGTACTTC.

This sequence joins TRBV18 and TRBJ1-5; D not certain. The CDR3 is made up of 16 amino acids. Trimming pared 3 bases from V and 2 bases from J, leaving 14 bases between. The V gene's germline CDR1 is KGHSH and CDR2 LQKENI. The CDR3 region is CASSPPERRGNQPQHF. CDR3 nucleotide sequence: TGTGCCAGCTCACCGCCTGAGAGGAGGGGCAATCAGCCCCAGCATTTT.

The chain employs TRBV5-1 and TRBJ1-2; 7 nucleotides align to TRBD1. Germline-derived CDR1 and CDR2 are SGHRS and YFSETQ. The CDR3 runs 14 residues. V lost 4 bases to trimming and J lost 7 bases; unmatched junction nucleotides: 10. CDR3 amino acids: CASSLPGQHLGYTF. CDR3 nucleotides: TGCGCCAGCAGCCTGCCGGGACAGCACCTTGGCTACACCTTC.

This chain connects TRBV4-1 to TRBJ2-2; TRBD2 aligns across 9 bases. V lost 4 bases, J lost 8 bases, and 5 bases stayed unmatched. Per germline, CDR1 MGHRA and CDR2 YSYEKL. This CDR3 comprises 14 residues. CDR3 loop: CASSLSGGMGELFF. In nucleotides, the CDR3 is TGCGCCAGCAGCCTTAGCGGGGGAATGGGGGAGCTGTTTTTT.

V gene TRBV5-1 combines with J gene TRBJ2-7; D gene unclear. Germline CDR1 and CDR2: SGHRS and YFSETQ. V was shortened by 0 bases and J by 2 bases, with 12 bases between the two germline ends. There are 15 residues in the CDR3. This chain's CDR3 is CASSLESQQAYEQYF. The CDR3, as DNA: TGCGCCAGCAGCTTGGAGTCCCAGCAGGCCTACGAGCAGTACTTC.